The clone carrying this T cell receptor beta chain is categorized as medium-sized. Its antigen remains unidentified. The CDR3 is 16 amino acids. The germline V gene has CDR1 SGDLS and CDR2 YYNGEE. The V gene lost 4 bases and the J gene lost 0 bases, with 15 bases spanning the gap. TCR libraries were prepared from approximately 15 ng of total RNA with the QIAseq Immune Repertoire TCR panel. One entry per CDR3 protein results from TCRdb running MiXCR on the reads. The sample comprises about a thousand distinct CDR3 sequences, around 8.3% of which are singletons, and around a sixth rests with the top ten. Live CD3+CD8+TCRalphabeta+ cells were sorted into four subsets by PD-1 and/or TIGIT. This sample was included in a study of circulating CD8 cells and anti-PD-1 response in melanoma. As for the study in general: About 55% of the 13 melanoma patients received first-line anti-PD-1 therapy. General study results and limits: DNEG was most diverse; TIGIT repertoires were least diverse. Patients included both untreated and previously treated individuals. Subset repertoires were largely private at M1, with under 8% shared.

Sequences were derived from CD8+ T cells from PBMCs, sampled at baseline or after one month of anti-PD-1 therapy (not recorded which). The TCR sequence derives from a human donor with melanoma. The chain has TRBV9 and TRBJ2-3; D could derive from TRBD1 or TRBD2 (5 bases each). The CDR3 DNA follows: TGTGCCAGCAGCCCGAGGGGAGCGACAAGCACAGATACGCAGTATTTT. Amino acid sequence: CASSPRGATSTDTQYF.